This T cell receptor beta chain was sequenced during a study of cytomegalovirus exposure and HLA in healthy donors (dated by TCRdb to 2016 to 2017). Some background on the complete study: An earlier analysis of some 600 of the donors reported approximately 280 Gb of sequence data and around 110 million unique TCR beta sequences obtained from about 180 million T cells. Of the approximately 400 genotyped donors, around 81% fell in the genetic ancestry cluster associated with self-reported Caucasian donors. Both class I and class II loci were covered by HLA typing, at four-digit resolution. Rather than drawing on any new phenotypic data, the later analysis identified candidate immune exposures from TCR beta sequences and the way those sequences occurred across donors. An earlier analysis of 450 to 750 of the donors used high-throughput TCR beta sequencing to judge whether each TCR beta V gene segment behaved as functional or pseudogenic. A later analysis re-examined previously published TCR beta repertoires from 610 or so donors and added high-resolution HLA genotyping to investigate patterns of TCR occurrence. Donor age, sex, ethnicity and CMV serostatus were compiled alongside the repertoire data. The aim of the study was to test whether cataloging public T cell receptors could identify signatures of past pathogen exposure. To predict cytomegalovirus infection status, the study brought together high-throughput TCR immunosequencing, statistical association of individual TCRs with disease status, and machine learning. Every discovery cohort repertoire had been produced on one sequencing platform. Across some 400 genotyped donors of the cohort, an average of roughly 250,000 unique TCR beta nucleotide sequences per donor were sequenced, and around 20% of those sequences were non-productive. Along with the approximately 600-subject first cohort, a separate validation cohort of 120 different subjects was used. Using immunosequencing, the study profiled T cell repertoires from about 610 subjects and related those repertoires to cytomegalovirus serostatus. Several DR-DQ haplotypes were treated as single units for association and clustering because of strong linkage in the cohort. Around 320 gigabases of sequencing data and tens of millions of unique TCR sequences were included in an early release covering around 650 HLA-typed donors. Typing coverage differed by locus: A, B, C, DRB1 and DQB1 were typed in roughly 620-630 donors, DQA1 in about 510, DPA1 in 600 to 610, and DPB1 in 400 to 480. A later genetic analysis used genome-wide SNP genotypes for about 55% of the 666 donors, treating that subset as a discovery cohort.

In the case of this clone: There is no known antigen for this receptor. Per-base qualities were not stored, and no clone one base away is much larger.

The cohort consisted of 666 healthy bone marrow donors. At the time of sampling, every cohort member was nominally healthy, though immune exposures that went unrecorded were likely present. The donor was CMV seronegative and belonged to the group of more than 300 seronegative cohort members. Every donor gave a peripheral blood sample, and the peripheral blood mononuclear cells from that sample were used for TCR beta sequencing. The Qiagen DNeasy Blood Extraction Kit was used to extract genomic DNA from the blood cell samples. V is cut back by 3 bases and J by 6 bases, with 8 bases in the junction unmatched. Spanning cysteine to phenylalanine, the CDR3 consists of 15 amino acids. Only the CDR3 region is kept as DNA, spanning 45 bases read in frame from base 1. As encoded in the germline V gene, CDR1 is MDHEN while CDR2 is SYDVKM. The receptor library was made with the immunoSEQ multiplex PCR assay. For the multiplex PCR, a mixture combining 60 forward primers for TCR Vbeta segments and 13 reverse primers for TCR Jbeta segments was used. Amplification of the CDR3 region of rearranged TCR beta genes was performed with a multiplex PCR assay on genomic DNA. Amplified TCR beta libraries were sequenced as 87-base-pair reads on the Illumina HiSeq System. Concerning the study's data processing: Across the 670 or so repertoires, a later analysis counted tens of millions of unique TCR beta chains, around 11 million of which were shared by at least two donors. Raw reads were error-corrected and collapsed into unique sequences by a nearest-neighbor algorithm in which closely related sequences were merged to remove PCR and sequencing errors. V, D and J gene segments were assigned by aligning CDR3 sequences to IMGT reference sequences. For a sequence to be retained, at least a six-nucleotide match to both a V gene segment and a J gene segment was required. A rearrangement counted as productive if the CDR3 had no stop codons and remained in frame with V and J, and every other rearrangement counted as non-productive. CDR3 was defined by IMGT convention, running from the second conserved V-encoded cysteine to the conserved J-encoded phenylalanine. The earlier analysis of 587 of the donors excluded any sequence lacking an unambiguous match to a single V gene segment. An earlier analysis of fewer than 750 of the donors classified V segments as functional when productive rearrangements were above 56.7% and as segregating when the standard deviation between donors was above 5%. A statistical classification framework was built to diagnose cytomegalovirus status from the catalog of TCR beta chain sequences. A later analysis assigned V and J genes by comparing TCR nucleotide sequences with IMGT/GENE-DB human TR gene sequences. In a later analysis, CDR3 sequences and most-parsimonious VDJ recombination scenarios were assigned using the TCRdist pipeline. In a later analysis, each TCR beta chain was defined by its CDR3 amino acid sequence together with its V-gene family, and reads without a unique V-gene family were excluded. In a later analysis, approximately 640 highly shared, low-generation-probability nucleotide sequences were removed to address suspected cross-contamination and a sequencing artifact. In a later analysis, a clonal expansion index was calculated for each public chain from normalized within-repertoire ranks of inferred template counts. A later analysis computed generation probabilities with a VDJ recombination model fitted to out-of-frame rearrangements, and checked the results against IGoR. A later analysis scored TCR-TCR, TCR-HLA and TCR-CMV co-occurrence with hypergeometric tests, applying a repertoire-size bias correction to TCR pairs. False discovery rates were estimated in a later analysis by permuting HLA or CMV assignments 20 times. In a later analysis, co-occurring TCRs were grouped with DBSCAN, and TCRdist sequence similarity was added when clustering was performed within HLA-allele-positive subsets. For co-occurrence clustering, repertoires with fewer than 30,000 or more than 120,000 public chains were excluded, along with four to six repertoires with anomalous nucleotide sharing. Not all clones reach the TCRdb copy of this immuneACCESS table, which keeps in-frame sequences only. Checked studies attribute under half of the gap to unresolved V genes and leave the rest unexplained. V and J calls and clone size come straight from that table; D and trimming were deduced from the DNA. A total of about 120,000 clones appear in this sample, approximately 83% of them only once. The top ten clonotypes cover around 1.9% of the sample.

Summary of the overall study and its limitations: A further reported finding was that TCR beta sequences accurately predicted the HLA-A and HLA-B alleles for most subjects in the first cohort. Presence/absence analyses assumed roughly uniform sequencing depth across donors, an assumption that may not hold. Correlated functional status among segregating V segments might be attributable to linkage disequilibrium, but an unknown experimental factor could not be ruled out. A later analysis associated 15,000 to 20,000 TCR beta sequences with specific HLA alleles at a false discovery rate of 0.05. Because some donors lacked HLA typing at each locus, the association tests relied only on the typed subset. Immune exposure information for the cohort was limited to CMV serostatus. According to a later analysis, TCR association rates differed among HLA loci, with DRB1 alleles showing the most associated TCRs and HLA-C alleles showing the fewest. A total of 150 to 200 TCR beta chains were listed by the study as associated with cytomegalovirus. Broadly in line with IMGT annotations, most TCR beta V segments showed up in productive rearrangements about 87% or about 30% of the time in an earlier analysis of some 590 of the donors. Some IMGT-functional V segments, including TRBV6-2 and TRBV6-3, could not be told apart with the 87-base-pair reads, so those segments were excluded. A later analysis found that HLA-associated TCR beta chains were more clonally expanded and had lower generation probabilities than equally common non-associated chains. According to a later genetic analysis, donors in an Asian-associated ancestry cluster had fewer N-insertions in productive TCRs than the approximately 670-donor mean. The authors suggested that the approach could potentially be extended to other disease states and immunological phenotypes. In this cohort, only TCR beta chains were sequenced, and detectable features were limited by the absence of alpha or paired-chain data. A group of highly shared sequence variants was considered likely to be a technical artifact of the sequencing pipeline. According to a later analysis, parvovirus B19, influenza, CMV and Epstein-Barr virus appeared linked to several top co-occurrence clusters. A few of the identified cytomegalovirus-associated TCR beta chains were confirmed in vitro to be specific for cytomegalovirus antigens. Because counts were too low, 15 to 20 rarely observed V segments, including chromosome 9 orphons, were left out of the earlier analysis of over 550 of the donors. Cytomegalovirus status was reported to be diagnosed by the classifier with high specificity and sensitivity in both the original and validation cohorts. In a later analysis, most CMV-associated TCR beta chains were found to appear HLA-restricted, with HLA associations seemingly driven largely by CMV exposure. In a later genetic analysis, a missense DCLRE1C variant was associated with V-gene and J-gene trimming of TCR beta chains, and the association was replicated in an independent cohort. When HLA alleles, especially DR and DQ, strongly co-occurred, attributing TCR associations to individual alleles was difficult. Most TCR sequences were seen in very few donors, while some public TCRs were found in many individuals.

This TCR derives from a man between 40 and 49 years old in good health and CMV-seronegative. The sequenced material came from PBMCs. The rearranged segments are TRBV28 and TRBJ1-5; TRBD1 matches 7 bases in the middle. The DNA sequence reads TGTGCCAGCAGTTTGTACAGGGGAGGTGTTCAGCCCCAGCATTTT. Protein translation: CASSLYRGGVQPQHF.